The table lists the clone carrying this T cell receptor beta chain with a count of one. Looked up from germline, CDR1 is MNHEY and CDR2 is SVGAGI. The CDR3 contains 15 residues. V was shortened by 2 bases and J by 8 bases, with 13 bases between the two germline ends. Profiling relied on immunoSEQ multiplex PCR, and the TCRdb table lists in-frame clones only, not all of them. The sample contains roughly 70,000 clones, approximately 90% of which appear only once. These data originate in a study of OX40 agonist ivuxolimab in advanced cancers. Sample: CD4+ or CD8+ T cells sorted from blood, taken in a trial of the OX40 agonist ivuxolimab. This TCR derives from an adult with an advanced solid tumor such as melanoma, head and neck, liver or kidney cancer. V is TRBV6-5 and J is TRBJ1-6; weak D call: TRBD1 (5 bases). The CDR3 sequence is CASSYRGTEYSPLHF. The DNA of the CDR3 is TGTGCCAGCAGTTACCGTGGGACTGAGTATTCACCCCTCCACTTT.